Presented here are 27 T cell receptor beta chains from one specimen sequenced in a study of neurological immune-mediated disorders. TCRdb ran MiXCR on the 5' RACE reads and lists one entry per CDR3 protein. The table shows tens of thousands of distinct CDR3 sequences, with 4.5% occurring only once. Source material: PBMCs. These receptors all come from a woman aged 55-70 years with multiple sclerosis.

This clonotype was counted many times. V and J are TRBV12-3 or TRBV12-4 and TRBJ1-1; D not certain. The CDR3 length is 13 residues. The V end lost 7 bases, the J end lost 0 bases, and 9 bases lay between the germline ends. CDR3 sequence reads: CASTNTVNTEAFF. For the CDR3, the DNA is TGTGCCAGCACCAACACAGTGAACACTGAAGCTTTCTTT.

This clonotype was counted between two and nine times. The chain uses TRBV5-1 and TRBJ1-2; 9 positions match TRBD1. Germline CDR1 and CDR2: SGHRS and YFSETQ. V was clipped by 1 base and J by 3 bases; unmatched bases: 4. The CDR3 runs 15 residues. This CDR3 reads CASSLTGGAYYGYTF. In nucleotides, the CDR3 is TGCGCCAGCAGCTTGACAGGGGGCGCCTACTATGGCTACACCTTC. The entire variable domain, with the rest obtained from reference TRBV5-1 and TRBJ1-2, is as follows: KAGVTQTPRYLIKTRGQQVTLSCSPISGHRSVSWYQQTPGQGLQFLFEYFSETQRNKGNFPGRFSGRQFSNSRSEMNVSTLELGDSALYLCASSLTGGAYYGYTFGSGTRLTVV.

This clonotype rates as medium-sized (0.01 to 0.1%). V is TRBV6-5 and J is TRBJ2-7; the match to TRBD1 covers 9 bases. Germline values: CDR1 MNHEY, CDR2 SVGAGI. The CDR3 runs to 15 residues. The ends lost 6 bases at V and 1 base at J; junction bases unmatched: 7. The CDR3 bases are TGTGCCAGCAGAAAGGACAGGGGTAGTTCCTACGAGCAGTACGTC. As protein: CASRKDRGSSYEQYV.

This clonotype was recorded at least ten times. The rearrangement links TRBV2 to TRBJ2-2, with 7 bases aligning to TRBD1. Germline-derived CDR1 and CDR2 are SNHLY and FYNNEI. Unmatched junction bases numbered 6, after V lost 8 bases and J lost 3 bases. CDR3 size: 14 residues. The DNA for the CDR3 is TGTGCCAGCGGTAGGGACAGTGACACCGGGGAGCTGTTTTTT. Its translation: CASGRDSDTGELFF.

There are many counts of this clonotype. The J gene is TRBJ1-1, the V gene TRBV12-3 or TRBV12-4; D is perhaps TRBD1 (6 bases). Trimming cost V 5 bases and J 5 bases, with 12 bases left between them. This CDR3 is built from 13 residues. CDR3: CASSAGGGTEAFF. The CDR3 region has the DNA TGTGCCAGCAGTGCTGGAGGGGGAACTGAAGCTTTCTTT.

The rearrangement joins TRBV5-1 to TRBJ2-2; 8 bases agree with TRBD1. This CDR3 spans 15 amino acids. Trimming at V came to 0 bases and at J to 5 bases, leaving 3 bases not matched to a gene. The germline V gene encodes CDR1 SGHRS and CDR2 YFSETQ. DNA for the CDR3: TGCGCCAGCAGCTTGGGGACAGGGAGTACCGGGGAGCTGTTTTTT. As protein: CASSLGTGSTGELFF.

V is TRBV5-1 and J is TRBJ2-7; the D is unclear. CDR1 and CDR2 (germline): SGHRS, YFSETQ. The CDR3 is made up of 15 amino acids. V shed 2 bases and J shed 3 bases, with 15 bases lying between them. CDR3 in amino acids: CASSFMADGFYEQYF. The CDR3 DNA sequence: TGCGCCAGCAGCTTTATGGCAGACGGATTCTACGAGCAGTACTTC.

This clonotype was recorded a few times. The V call is TRBV5-1, the J call TRBJ2-1; TRBD2 matches 9 bases. The V gene's germline CDR1 is SGHRS and CDR2 YFSETQ. The CDR3 totals 16 residues. The V segment lost 4 bases and the J segment 3 bases; nucleotides outside the gene matches: 8. CDR3 region: CASSPGEAGGYNEQFF. The CDR3 DNA reads as TGCGCCAGCAGCCCCGGGGAAGCGGGGGGCTACAATGAGCAGTTCTTC.

This clonotype came up many times. The genes are TRBV5-1 and TRBJ2-3; D ambiguous. With 5 bases removed from V and 4 bases from J, the gap between germline ends came to 5 bases. The CDR3 consists of 11 residues. CDR1 is SGHRS, CDR2 YFSETQ, per germline. The CDR3 sequence is CASRRADTQYF. CDR3 coding DNA: TGCGCCAGCAGAAGGGCAGATACGCAGTATTTT.

This clonotype appeared many times. This rearrangement joins TRBV28 to TRBJ2-7; D unclear. CDR1 MDHEN and CDR2 SYDVKM come from the germline V gene. V lost 4 bases, J lost 0 bases, and 7 bases lay in between. The CDR3 consists of 13 residues. The DNA of the CDR3 is TGTGCCAGCAGTTCGGCCAGCTCCTACGAGCAGTACGTC. Its protein is CASSSASSYEQYV.

This clonotype was recorded at least ten times. This chain uses TRBV29-1 with TRBJ2-2, with a weak D call TRBD2 (5 bases). The germline CDR1 and CDR2 sequences are SQVTM and ANQGSEA. The CDR3 runs 12 residues. Trimming removed 6 bases at V and 6 bases at J, with 11 bases between. This CDR3 is CSVGIGPGELFF. DNA for the CDR3: TGCAGCGTCGGGATCGGACCCGGGGAGCTGTTTTTT.

This clonotype was seen at least ten times. V usage is TRBV7-3 and J usage is TRBJ2-3; TRBD2 agrees at 7 bases. CDR1 is SGHTA, CDR2 FQGTGA, per germline. Germline trimming cut 0 bases from V and 5 bases from J; bases unmatched to any gene: 11. CDR3 length: 17 residues. The CDR3 region has the DNA TGTGCCAGCAGCTTAACTCGACGGGGCGGGAGAGGAGATACGCAGTATTTT. As protein: CASSLTRRGGRGDTQYF.

This clonotype was detected many times. The chain is built from TRBV24-1 and TRBJ1-1; tentative D call: TRBD1 (6 bases). Germline V gene data show CDR1 as KGHDR and CDR2 as SFDVKD. Trimming took off 10 bases at V and 1 base at J, with 12 bases between the two ends. This CDR3 contains 13 residues. CDR3: CATSDSWNTEAFF. The DNA of the CDR3 is TGTGCCACTTCGGACAGCTGGAACACTGAAGCTTTCTTT.

This clonotype was recorded many times. This rearrangement joins TRBV9 to TRBJ2-3, with 7 bases identical to TRBD2. Trimming cost V 4 bases and J 0 bases; bases outside gene matches: 8. The germline V gene has CDR1 SGDLS and CDR2 YYNGEE. The length of the CDR3 is 16 residues. The chain's CDR3 is CASSPREGSSTDTQYF. CDR3 DNA sequence: TGTGCCAGCAGCCCGAGGGAGGGCTCTAGCACAGATACGCAGTATTTT.

This clonotype has only a few counts. J is TRBJ1-1 and V is TRBV3-1; the D gene is possibly TRBD1 (5 bases). The CDR3 has 14 amino acids. Germline values: CDR1 LGHDT, CDR2 YNNKEL (reference sequence). Trimming left V 1 base short and J 3 bases short, with 9 bases between. The CDR3 here is CASSQGGVYTEAFF. The CDR3 coding sequence is TGTGCCAGCAGCCAAGGGGGGGTATACACTGAAGCTTTCTTT.

This clonotype was seen repeatedly, ten times or more. The rearrangement uses TRBV12-3 or TRBV12-4 and TRBJ1-2; D uncertain. The CDR3 has 12 residues. Trimming took off 5 bases at V and 7 bases at J, with 11 bases between the two ends. Here the CDR3 reads CASSGRSRGYTF. The CDR3 nucleotides are TGTGCCAGCAGTGGGAGGTCGCGTGGCTACACCTTC.

This clonotype was picked up many times. This sequence joins TRBV12-3 or TRBV12-4 and TRBJ2-7; D possibly uses TRBD1 or TRBD2 (5 bases each). The CDR3 sequence is 14 residues long. V was shortened by 3 bases and J by 2 bases, with 11 bases between the two germline ends. The CDR3 nucleotides read TGTGCCAGCAGTTTGGGGGACGGGACCTACGAGCAGTACGTC. This codes for CASSLGDGTYEQYV.

Ten or more counts support this clonotype. The chain couples TRBV29-1 to TRBJ1-1; TRBD1 might be the D (6 bases). In germline, CDR1 is SQVTM, CDR2 ANQGSEA. The CDR3 consists of 14 residues. With 4 bases removed from V and 1 base from J, the gap between germline ends came to 13 bases. The CDR3 coding sequence is TGCAGCGTTGTAAGGGGGGGAGGGAACACTGAAGCTTTCTTT. Translated: CSVVRGGGNTEAFF.

V and J are TRBV7-2 and TRBJ2-3; 8 bases map to TRBD2. CDR3 size: 18 residues. The trim removed 0 bases at V and 1 base at J, leaving 9 bases unmatched. Per germline, CDR1 SGHTA and CDR2 FQGNSA. Here the CDR3 DNA reads TGTGCCAGCAGCTTAGCGGGGATAGCGGGAAGGGGCACAGATACGCAGTATTTT. Residues: CASSLAGIAGRGTDTQYF.

In this sample, this clonotype turned up many times. The CDR3 is CSASGGAAYEQYV. The CDR3 region has the DNA TGCAGTGCTTCGGGTGGGGCCGCCTACGAGCAGTACGTC. This chain connects TRBV20-1 to TRBJ2-7; D is perhaps TRBD1 (5 bases). Germline V gene sequence: CDR1 DFQATT, CDR2 SNEGSKA (reference sequence). The V end lost 5 bases, the J end lost 2 bases, and 13 bases lay between the germline ends. CDR3 length: 13 residues.

In this sample, this clonotype turned up many times. The chain recombines TRBV28 with TRBJ1-3; 9 bases fit TRBD1. The CDR3 totals 15 residues. Per germline, CDR1 MDHEN and CDR2 SYDVKM. V trimming: 5 bases; J trimming: 4 bases; junction bases outside the gene matches: 6. The chain's CDR3 is CASSQAGQGGNTIYF. The DNA for the CDR3 is TGTGCCAGCAGTCAGGCGGGACAGGGAGGAAACACCATATATTTT.

This chain uses TRBV20-1 with TRBJ2-5, with 7 bases aligning to TRBD1. Unmatched junction bases numbered 2, after V lost 2 bases and J lost 2 bases. The CDR3 covers 13 residues. CDR1 is DFQATT, CDR2 SNEGSKA, per germline (reference sequence). The CDR3 reads CSARRGQQETQYF. DNA of the CDR3: TGCAGTGCTAGAAGGGGACAGCAAGAGACCCAGTACTTC.

This clonotype was seen repeatedly, ten times or more. The chain employs TRBV6-6 and TRBJ2-5; TRBD1 agrees at 7 bases. The CDR3 is 15 residues long. V lost 0 bases, J lost 2 bases, and 3 bases stayed unmatched. Germline CDR1 and CDR2: MNHNY and SVGAGI (reference sequence). The CDR3 region is CASSYSTGEQETQYF. As DNA, the CDR3 is TGTGCCAGCAGTTACTCTACAGGGGAACAAGAGACCCAGTACTTC.

This clonotype has ten or more counts. The rearrangement uses TRBV24-1 and TRBJ2-1, with TRBD2 matching 8 bases. Germline trimming cut 3 bases from V and 4 bases from J; bases unmatched to any gene: 7. This CDR3 is 16 amino acids long. CDR1 and CDR2 (germline): KGHDR, SFDVKD. As DNA, the CDR3 is TGTGCCACCAGTGATCCCGGGACTAGGGGGTACAATGAGCAGTTCTTC. This encodes CATSDPGTRGYNEQFF.

The chain joins TRBV12-3 or TRBV12-4 to TRBJ1-2; D is undetermined. The V end lost 2 bases, the J end lost 8 bases, and 12 bases lay between the germline ends. The CDR3 is made up of 13 amino acids. This CDR3 reads CASSLRKGYGYTF. CDR3 DNA sequence: TGTGCCAGCAGTTTAAGAAAGGGATACGGCTACACCTTC.

This clonotype was detected ten times or more. The genes are TRBV5-6 and TRBJ1-5, with 9 bases that match TRBD1. Germline V CDR1 and CDR2: SGHDT, YYEEEE. This CDR3 contains 13 residues. Germline trimming cut 7 bases from V and 7 bases from J; bases unmatched to any gene: 6. Here the CDR3 DNA reads TGTGCCAGCTCACAGGGGGCCCGGCAGCCCCAGCATTTT. Residues: CASSQGARQPQHF.

This clonotype was detected many times. The V gene is TRBV20-1, the J gene TRBJ2-7; 11 bases are shared with TRBD1. The length of the CDR3 is 15 residues. V shed 0 bases and J 5 bases; nucleotides not matched to a gene: 6. Looked up from germline, CDR1 is DFQATT and CDR2 is SNEGSKA (reference sequence). The chain's CDR3 is CSARDGGQGVHEQYF. The CDR3 DNA reads TGCAGTGCTAGAGACGGGGGACAGGGGGTCCACGAGCAGTACTTC.